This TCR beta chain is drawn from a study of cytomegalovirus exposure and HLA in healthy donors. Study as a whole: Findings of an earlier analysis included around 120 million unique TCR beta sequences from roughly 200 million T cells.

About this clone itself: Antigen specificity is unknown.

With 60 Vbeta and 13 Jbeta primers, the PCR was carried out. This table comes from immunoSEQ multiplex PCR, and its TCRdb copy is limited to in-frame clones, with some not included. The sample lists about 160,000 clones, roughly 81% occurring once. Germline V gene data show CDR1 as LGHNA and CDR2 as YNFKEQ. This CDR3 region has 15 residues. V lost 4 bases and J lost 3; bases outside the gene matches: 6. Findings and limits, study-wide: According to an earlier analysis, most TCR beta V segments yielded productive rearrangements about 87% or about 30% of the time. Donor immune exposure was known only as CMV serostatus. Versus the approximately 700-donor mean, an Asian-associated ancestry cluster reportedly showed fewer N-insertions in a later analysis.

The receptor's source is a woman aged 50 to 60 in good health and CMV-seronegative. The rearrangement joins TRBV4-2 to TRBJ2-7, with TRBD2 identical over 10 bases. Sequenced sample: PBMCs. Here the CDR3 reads CASSPGTSDVYEQYF. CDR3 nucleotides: TGTGCCAGCAGCCCAGGGACTAGCGATGTCTACGAGCAGTACTTC.